Below, 28 T cell receptor beta chains from the same sample are listed, as sequenced in a study of PD-1 blockade in classical Hodgkin lymphoma. Brentuximab vedotin exposure varied, and every patient relapsed after autologous stem cell transplantation. Assay used: immunoSEQ multiplex PCR; TCRdb lists only in-frame clones, some missing. In the table there are tens of thousands of clones, about 91% of which are singletons. This specimen consisted of peripheral blood mononuclear cells (PBMCs), obtained at baseline. These receptor sequences come from a human donor with classical Hodgkin lymphoma.

CDR3 nucleotides: TGTGCCAGCAGCAGGGCAGGGGGCGCAGGCACAGATACGCAGTATTTT. Translation gives CASSRAGGAGTDTQYF. The rearrangement joins TRBV9 to TRBJ2-3, with TRBD1 matching over 8 bases. The ends lost 4 bases at V and 1 base at J; junction bases unmatched: 8. Germline V lookup: CDR1 SGDLS, CDR2 YYNGEE. The CDR3 runs to 16 residues.

This clone was recorded only once. The chain uses TRBV27 and TRBJ1-2; D gene unclear. The CDR3 consists of 15 residues. CDR1 and CDR2 (germline): MNHEY, SMNVEV (reference sequence). V lost 5 bases and J 3 bases, leaving 16 bases between the germline ends. The CDR3 here is CASSLNLAGDYGYTF. CDR3 sequence (DNA): TGTGCCAGCAGTCTAAACCTCGCAGGCGACTATGGCTACACCTTC.

The genes are TRBV10-3 and TRBJ2-7, with TRBD1 matching over 11 bases. This CDR3 has 15 amino acids. Germline assignment: CDR1 ENHRY and CDR2 SYGVKD. The V and J ends lost 10 bases and 4 bases, in that order; junction bases with no gene match: 12. Here the CDR3 reads CATQHPGTGGYEQYF. DNA for the CDR3: TGTGCCACCCAGCATCCCGGGACAGGGGGATACGAGCAGTACTTC.

This chain connects TRBV15 to TRBJ1-1; no clear D. The CDR3 consists of 13 residues. The germline V and J ends were trimmed by 1 base and 0 bases, with 3 bases remaining between them. The germline gives CDR1 LNHNV, CDR2 YYDKDF (reference sequence). In nucleotides, the CDR3 is TGTGCCACCAGCAGAGGGCTGAACACTGAAGCTTTCTTT. This encodes CATSRGLNTEAFF.

The rearrangement links TRBV12-1 to TRBJ2-5; the D call in the table, TRBD1, was not verified against the DNA. TRBV12-1 is a documented pseudogene. This CDR3 region has 16 residues. This CDR3 is CASSRSGDEEERTQYF. CDR3 DNA sequence: TGTGCCAGCAGTCGCTCAGGGGACGAGGAAGAGAGGACCCAGTACTTC.

The chain links TRBV11-3 to TRBJ2-5; 15 bases agree with TRBD2. CDR1 SGHNT and CDR2 YENEEA come from the germline V gene. The CDR3 covers 17 residues. J lost 0 bases, V lost 3 bases, and 2 bases had no gene match. CDR3 amino acids: CASSLGLAGGNQETQYF. CDR3 nucleotides: TGTGCCAGCAGCTTGGGACTAGCGGGGGGTAACCAAGAGACCCAGTACTTC.

About this clone: One end of the junction fails to match germline, which may point to a read error. Within the sample, other DNA sequences also encode this same CDR3. This chain uses TRBV2 with TRBJ1-6; D not resolved. Germline-derived CDR1 and CDR2 are SNHLY and FYNNEI. The CDR3 totals 14 residues. CDR3 nucleotide sequence: TGTGCCAGCAGTGACGGGCAGCTGAATTCACCTCTCCACTTT. Its protein product is CASSDGQLNSPLHF.

This rearrangement joins TRBV13 to TRBJ2-1; 7 bases are shared with TRBD2. The V and J ends lost 5 bases and 3 bases, in that order; junction bases with no gene match: 1. Germline V gene sequence: CDR1 PRHDT, CDR2 FYEKMQ (reference sequence). The CDR3 totals 13 residues. CDR3 residues: CASSRGDYNEQFF. CDR3 nucleotides: TGTGCCAGCAGCCGGGGGGACTACAATGAGCAGTTCTTC.

This clone was seen more than once but under ten times. This sequence joins TRBV18 and TRBJ1-2; 7 positions agree with TRBD1. Trimming took 6 bases from V and 0 from J; bases not matched to a gene: 7. The CDR3 loop spans 15 amino acids. The germline CDR1 and CDR2 sequences are KGHSH and LQKENI. CDR3 loop: CASSTGTGANYGYTF. The CDR3 DNA sequence: TGTGCCAGCTCGACAGGGACGGGGGCTAACTATGGCTACACCTTC.

The genes are TRBV6-1 and TRBJ2-2; D gene unclear. The CDR3 covers 13 residues. V lost 6 bases and J lost 4, with 9 bases in between. Germline CDR1 is MNHNS and CDR2 is SASEGT. CDR3 residues: CASRPKSTGELFF. CDR3 in DNA: TGTGCCAGCAGACCTAAAAGCACCGGGGAGCTGTTTTTT.

V usage is TRBV7-3 and J usage is TRBJ2-3; 9 positions match TRBD1. CDR1 and CDR2 (germline): SGHTA, FQGTGA. This CDR3 comprises 16 residues. V was clipped by 5 bases and J by 3 bases; unmatched bases: 9. CDR3 amino acids: CASSTNRGLKTDTQYF. The CDR3, as DNA: TGTGCCAGCAGCACGAACAGGGGGCTAAAAACAGATACGCAGTATTTT.

The chain employs TRBV6-5 and TRBJ2-7; 11 bases fit TRBD1. V dropped 4 bases and J dropped 2; count of bases not matched to a gene: 4. Germline values: CDR1 MNHEY, CDR2 SVGAGI. The CDR3 extends over 15 amino acids. The CDR3 DNA is TGTGCCAGCAGTTTCCGGGACAGGGGGGCCTACGAGCAGTACTTC. Protein sequence: CASSFRDRGAYEQYF.

This chain links TRBV28 with TRBJ2-7; D is ambiguous. The CDR3 loop spans 14 amino acids. V was clipped by 3 bases and J by 3 bases, with 12 bases between them. The germline V gene has CDR1 MDHEN and CDR2 SYDVKM. CDR3 nucleotides: TGTGCCAGCAGTTTTTGGCAGGCCCACTACGAGCAGTACTTC. Encoded protein: CASSFWQAHYEQYF.

The chain is built from TRBV29-1 and TRBJ1-2, with D unresolved. Per germline, CDR1 SQVTM and CDR2 ANQGSEA. The CDR3 covers 11 residues. V was pared by 7 bases and J by 6 bases, with 12 bases between. CDR3 nucleotides: TGCAGCGCTGCGGCCAACGATGGCTACACCTTC. Amino acid sequence: CSAAANDGYTF.

The chain combines TRBV4-1 with TRBJ2-3; D ambiguous. Germline V lookup: CDR1 MGHRA, CDR2 YSYEKL. V was cut by 0 bases and J by 4 bases, with 5 bases left in between. The CDR3 is 13 amino acids. The CDR3 DNA is TGCGCCAGCAGCCAAGAAGGTCCAGATACGCAGTATTTT. This codes for CASSQEGPDTQYF.

This clone was counted once. The chain couples TRBV7-6 to TRBJ2-3; the D is unclear. The CDR3 is 17 residues long. Germline assignment: CDR1 SGHVS and CDR2 FNYEAQ. V lost 1 base and J 0 bases, leaving 14 bases between the germline ends. CDR3 in DNA: TGTGCCAGCAGCTTAGATGTCAGTTACGACAGCACAGATACGCAGTATTTT. Translated: CASSLDVSYDSTDTQYF.

V usage is TRBV30 and J usage is TRBJ1-1; D possibly corresponds to TRBD1 (5 bases). V was pared by 0 bases and J by 6 bases, with 11 bases between. In germline, CDR1 is GTSNPN, CDR2 SVGIG (reference sequence). CDR3 length equals 13 residues. Here the CDR3 reads CAWSVGGGPEAFF. CDR3 in DNA: TGTGCCTGGAGTGTGGGGGGTGGGCCTGAAGCTTTCTTT.

The chain recombines TRBV27 with TRBJ2-7; a weak D match, TRBD1 (6 bases). V shed 0 bases and J shed 5 bases, with 14 bases lying between them. The CDR3 spans 15 residues. Germline lookup yields CDR1 MNHEY and CDR2 SMNVEV (reference sequence). The CDR3 DNA sequence: TGTGCCAGCAGTTTATCCGGGACAAGGGTCAACGAGCAGTACTTC. Translating it yields CASSLSGTRVNEQYF.

The chain carries TRBV7-8 and TRBJ1-5, with TRBD1 matching over 7 bases. The J segment lost 0 bases and the V segment lost 1 base, leaving 3 bases of the junction unmatched. Germline values: CDR1 SGHVS, CDR2 FQNEAQ. This CDR3 region has 16 residues. CDR3 amino acids: CASSLEQGYSNQPQHF. As DNA, the CDR3 is TGTGCCAGCAGCTTAGAACAGGGGTATAGCAATCAGCCCCAGCATTTT.

The chain is built from TRBV2 and TRBJ2-7; D is ambiguous. With 4 bases removed from V and 5 bases from J, the gap between germline ends came to 15 bases. Germline CDR1 SNHLY, CDR2 FYNNEI. CDR3 length: 14 amino acids. The DNA of the CDR3 is TGTGCCAGCAGTGCCCGAGCAACATCGAACGAGCAGTACTTC. Protein product: CASSARATSNEQYF. The whole variable domain, filled in from reference TRBV2 and TRBJ2-7, reads EPEVTQTPSHQVTQMGQEVILRCVPISNHLYFYWYRQILGQKVEFLVSFYNNEISEKSEIFDDQFSVERPDGSNFTLKIRSTKLEDSAMYFCASSARATSNEQYFGPGTRLTVT.

The V gene is TRBV25-1, the J gene TRBJ1-1; maybe TRBD1 (5 bases). Trimming took 6 bases from V and 1 from J, leaving 9 bases between them. Per germline, CDR1 MGHDK and CDR2 SYGVNS. The CDR3 length is 13 residues. The CDR3, as DNA: TGTGCCAGCAGCTCACAGGCGAACACTGAAGCTTTCTTT. Protein sequence: CASSSQANTEAFF.

This clone has only a few counts. The J gene is TRBJ2-7, the V gene TRBV4-2, with 8 bases aligning to TRBD2. CDR3 length: 19 residues. CDR1 is LGHNA and CDR2 is YNFKEQ in the germline V gene. Trimming cost V 0 bases and J 7 bases; bases outside gene matches: 20. The CDR3 region has the DNA TGTGCCAGCAGCCAAGACAACTCCGGACTAAGCGGGGGAGTAAGGGAGCAGTACTTC. As protein: CASSQDNSGLSGGVREQYF.

The chain carries TRBV27 and TRBJ2-5; possible D gene TRBD2, 6 bases. Germline CDR1 is MNHEY and CDR2 is SMNVEV (reference sequence). The CDR3 is 15 residues long. Deletions cut 8 bases from V and 4 bases from J, with 20 bases between. CDR3 in DNA: TGTGCCAGCCGGGCCCGGGACTGGGTGGGAGAGACCCAGTACTTC. This gives the protein CASRARDWVGETQYF.

The rearrangement links TRBV7-2 to TRBJ1-1; D is undetermined. The V and J ends lost 4 bases and 0 bases respectively, with 9 bases between them. CDR1 is SGHTA, CDR2 FQGNSA, per germline. The CDR3 extends over 14 amino acids. This chain's CDR3 is CASSSLPVNTEAFF. CDR3 bases: TGTGCCAGCAGCTCCTTACCGGTGAACACTGAAGCTTTCTTT.

The chain carries TRBV5-1 and TRBJ1-4, with D uncertain. V shed 2 bases and J shed 4 bases, with 9 bases lying between them. The CDR3 runs to 14 residues. Germline CDR1 SGHRS, CDR2 YFSETQ. The CDR3 loop reads CASSLGLGNEKLFF. In DNA, the CDR3 is TGCGCCAGCAGCTTAGGGTTAGGTAATGAAAAACTGTTTTTT.

This clone occurred many times. The CDR3 DNA reads as TGTGCCACCAGCAGAGTCGGAGGCACAGATACGCAGTATTTT. It is translated as CATSRVGGTDTQYF. The rearrangement uses TRBV15 and TRBJ2-3; no definite D call. The CDR3 runs 14 residues. The germline gives CDR1 LNHNV, CDR2 YYDKDF (reference sequence). With 1 base removed from V and 1 base from J, the gap between germline ends came to 6 bases.

The rearrangement links TRBV5-6 to TRBJ2-1; 15 bases fit TRBD2. CDR3 size: 17 residues. Losses at the gene ends were 3 bases for V and 3 bases for J; bases not matched to a gene: 4. Germline CDR1 SGHDT, CDR2 YYEEEE. CDR3 protein: CASSSGLAGGLYNEQFF. CDR3 sequence (DNA): TGTGCCAGCAGCTCCGGACTAGCGGGGGGGCTCTACAATGAGCAGTTCTTC.

The chain links TRBV6-5 to TRBJ2-7; TRBD1 might be the D (6 bases). V was shortened by 4 bases and J by 3 bases, with 13 bases between the two germline ends. Per germline, CDR1 MNHEY and CDR2 SVGAGI. The CDR3 runs to 14 residues. CDR3: CASSLGHLHYEQYF. CDR3 DNA: TGTGCCAGCAGTTTGGGACATCTCCACTACGAGCAGTACTTC.